This entry lists 22 T cell receptor beta chains sequenced from one sample in a study of OX40 agonist ivuxolimab in advanced cancers. Sequencing used immunoSEQ multiplex PCR; TCRdb keeps in-frame clones, though not all of them. The table has 25,000 to 30,000 clones, more than 65% seen once. The input for sequencing was CD4+ or CD8+ T cells sorted from blood, taken in a trial of the OX40 agonist ivuxolimab. The receptor source for this set is an adult with an advanced solid tumor such as melanoma, head and neck, liver or kidney cancer.

This clone has only one observation. The rearrangement joins TRBV19 to TRBJ1-1; D ambiguous. V lost 3 bases and J lost 1, with 12 bases in between. The germline V gene encodes CDR1 LNHDA and CDR2 SQIVND (reference sequence). This CDR3 is built from 15 residues. The CDR3 spells CASSMWEGPNTEAFF. The CDR3 DNA reads as TGTGCCAGTAGTATGTGGGAAGGGCCGAACACTGAAGCTTTCTTT.

Only one count was recorded for this clone. The chain combines TRBV11-2 with TRBJ1-4; TRBD1 is a possible D gene (5 bases). Looked up from germline, CDR1 is SGHAT and CDR2 is FQNNGV. Trimming removed 4 bases from V and 8 bases from J, with 14 bases in between. The CDR3 loop spans 14 amino acids. The CDR3, as DNA: TGTGCCAGCAGCTCGACAGCCCCGGGAGAAAAACTGTTTTTT. This translates into CASSSTAPGEKLFF.

V is TRBV7-3 and J is TRBJ2-1; no firm D call. V was trimmed by 5 bases and J by 7 bases, leaving 9 bases between them. This CDR3 has 12 residues. Germline V lookup: CDR1 SGHTA, CDR2 FQGTGA. CDR3 bases: TGTGCCAGCAGCGGGGATAGTAATGAGCAGTTCTTC. This codes for CASSGDSNEQFF.

This chain links TRBV4-3 with TRBJ1-1; no firm D call. Per germline, CDR1 LGHNA and CDR2 YSLEER. Trimming took 2 bases from V and 10 from J, leaving 8 bases between them. The CDR3 totals 11 residues. This CDR3 reads CASSQRERAFF. CDR3 DNA sequence: TGCGCCAGCAGCCAAAGGGAACGAGCTTTCTTT.

The rearrangement links TRBV6-5 to TRBJ2-7; 9 nucleotides line up with TRBD1. The ends lost 5 bases at V and 0 bases at J; junction bases unmatched: 5. The CDR3 has 15 residues. Germline values: CDR1 MNHEY, CDR2 SVGAGI. CDR3 coding DNA: TGTGCCAGCAGTGGGGACAGGGCCAGCTCCTACGAGCAGTACTTC. Protein sequence: CASSGDRASSYEQYF.

The chain is built from TRBV4-3 and TRBJ2-2, with 7 bases lining up with TRBD2. Germline V gene sequence: CDR1 LGHNA, CDR2 YSLEER. The CDR3 has 17 residues. V shed 1 base and J 4 bases; nucleotides not matched to a gene: 9. The CDR3 sequence: CASSQAPVRGFTGELFF. In DNA, the CDR3 is TGCGCCAGCAGCCAAGCCCCGGTGCGGGGGTTCACCGGGGAGCTGTTTTTT.

This clone was picked up one time. The gene calls are TRBV7-8 and TRBJ1-5; possible D gene TRBD1, 6 bases. Trimming took off 1 base at V and 7 bases at J, with 14 bases between the two ends. Germline V gives CDR1 SGHVS, CDR2 FQNEAQ. The CDR3 loop spans 15 amino acids. The DNA for the CDR3 is TGTGCCAGCAGCTTAGTGGAGGAGGGGGTCCAGCCCCAGCATTTT. Protein: CASSLVEEGVQPQHF.

The rearrangement uses TRBV5-5 and TRBJ1-1; D remains ambiguous. The V and J ends lost 0 bases and 3 bases respectively, with 6 bases between them. Germline V lookup: CDR1 SGHKS, CDR2 YYEKEE (reference sequence). The CDR3 spans 13 residues. This CDR3 reads CASSLVSDTEAFF. The CDR3 nucleotides read TGTGCCAGCAGCTTGGTTTCCGACACTGAAGCTTTCTTT.

J is TRBJ2-7 and V is TRBV19; D gene ambiguous. Trimming stripped 9 bases from V and 4 bases from J, with 10 bases between. The CDR3 spans 11 residues. Germline CDR1 LNHDA, CDR2 SQIVND (reference sequence). The CDR3 loop reads CASLDGYEQYF. The CDR3 coding sequence is TGTGCCAGCTTGGACGGATACGAGCAGTACTTC.

The V and J genes are TRBV19 and TRBJ2-7; D might be TRBD2 (6 bases). The CDR3 loop spans 12 amino acids. With 3 bases removed from V and 5 bases from J, the gap between germline ends came to 8 bases. The germline V gene has CDR1 LNHDA and CDR2 SQIVND (reference sequence). The CDR3 protein is CASSIGGDEQYF. The CDR3 DNA reads as TGTGCCAGTAGTATTGGCGGGGACGAGCAGTACTTC.

This chain connects TRBV19 to TRBJ2-2; TRBD1 or TRBD2 may be the D gene (5 bases each). The CDR3 runs 15 residues. Trimming removed 6 bases from V and 1 base from J, with 12 bases in between. Germline CDR1 is LNHDA and CDR2 is SQIVND (reference sequence). The DNA of the CDR3 is TGTGCCAGTAGCCCCGGGACGGTGAACACCGGGGAGCTGTTTTTT. Protein product: CASSPGTVNTGELFF.

This clone occurred once. The J gene is TRBJ1-5, the V gene TRBV5-6; D gene uncertain. The CDR3 contains 14 residues. Trimming shortened V by 5 bases and J by 5 bases, and 14 bases separated the two germline ends. Germline lookup yields CDR1 SGHDT and CDR2 YYEEEE. CDR3 amino acids: CASSFSGSYQPQHF. In nucleotides, the CDR3 is TGTGCCAGCAGTTTTTCCGGCAGTTATCAGCCCCAGCATTTT.

This rearrangement joins TRBV6-6 to TRBJ2-3; TRBD2 might be the D (7 bases). Trimming stripped 0 bases from V and 6 bases from J, with 16 bases between. This CDR3 has 16 amino acids. Germline V gives CDR1 MNHNY, CDR2 SVGAGI (reference sequence). The CDR3 bases are TGTGCCAGCAGTTACTCGTGGGGGGGGGCGTCTGATACGCAGTATTTT. It translates to CASSYSWGGASDTQYF.

The gene calls are TRBV5-8 and TRBJ1-2, with 8 bases identical to TRBD1. Germline lookup yields CDR1 SGHTS and CDR2 YDEGEE. CDR3 length: 16 residues. Germline trimming cut 2 bases from V and 8 bases from J; bases unmatched to any gene: 14. The CDR3 region has the DNA TGTGCCAGCAGCTTAGTGACAGGGGTTGTAGCGCGCGGCTACACCTTC. Protein sequence: CASSLVTGVVARGYTF.

The J gene is TRBJ2-3, the V gene TRBV5-4, with D possibly being TRBD1 (6 bases). CDR1 SGHNT and CDR2 YYREEE come from the germline V gene (reference sequence). CDR3 length: 20 residues. The ends were cut back, 0 bases at V and 0 bases at J, with 23 bases in the middle. CDR3 protein: CASSLGVLQGRAASTDTQYF. CDR3 bases: TGTGCCAGCAGCTTGGGGGTTTTACAGGGCCGAGCGGCTAGCACAGATACGCAGTATTTT.

The J gene is TRBJ2-3, the V gene TRBV27; D remains ambiguous. Germline-derived CDR1 and CDR2 are MNHEY and SMNVEV (reference sequence). The CDR3 runs 16 residues. The germline V and J ends were trimmed by 5 bases and 3 bases, with 18 bases remaining between them. CDR3 protein: CASSPRLSSRTDTQYF. CDR3 sequence (DNA): TGTGCCAGCAGTCCCCGGCTCTCCAGCCGAACAGATACGCAGTATTTT.

J is TRBJ1-2 and V is TRBV4-1; maybe TRBD1 (6 bases). This CDR3 is 15 amino acids long. V dropped 5 bases and J dropped 6 bases, with 19 bases sitting between them. Germline V CDR1 and CDR2: MGHRA, YSYEKL. The CDR3 spells CASSTGTQTGDGYTF. In nucleotides, the CDR3 is TGCGCCAGCAGCACAGGGACCCAAACGGGTGATGGCTACACCTTC.

V and J are TRBV21-1 and TRBJ2-7; the listed D gene, TRBD2, was not tested against the DNA. TRBV21-1 is reported as a pseudogene. The CDR3 is made up of 17 amino acids. CDR3 protein: CASSKSIRLAGAYEQYF. The CDR3 DNA is TGTGCCAGCAGCAAAAGTATTCGGCTAGCGGGGGCCTACGAGCAGTACTTC.

The genes are TRBV7-3 and TRBJ1-1; 10 bases fit TRBD1. From germline, CDR1 is SGHTA and CDR2 FQGTGA. This CDR3 contains 15 residues. The V segment lost 2 bases and the J segment 4 bases; nucleotides outside the gene matches: 4. Here the CDR3 reads CASSLGTGVGTEAFF. The DNA of the CDR3 is TGTGCCAGCAGCTTAGGGACAGGGGTTGGCACTGAAGCTTTCTTT.

The J gene is TRBJ2-7, the V gene TRBV11-2, with D possibly being TRBD2 (5 bases). Trimming removed 5 bases from V and 2 bases from J, with 13 bases in between. The CDR3 length is 14 residues. CDR1 and CDR2 from the germline V gene are SGHAT and FQNNGV. The CDR3 sequence: CASSGMGRPYEQYF. The DNA of the CDR3 is TGTGCCAGCAGCGGAATGGGGAGACCCTACGAGCAGTACTTC.

DNA for the CDR3: TGTGCCAGTAGTAACCAGGGGGTCGACAATCAGCCCCAGCATTTT. It yields the protein CASSNQGVDNQPQHF. The V gene is TRBV19, the J gene TRBJ1-5, with 7 bases identical to TRBD1. CDR1 and CDR2 (germline): LNHDA, SQIVND (reference sequence). V lost 4 bases, J lost 3 bases, and 6 bases stayed unmatched. The CDR3 spans 15 residues.

This clone has a handful of counts. The chain employs TRBV5-4 and TRBJ2-7; 9 bases agree with TRBD2. CDR1 SGHNT and CDR2 YYREEE come from the germline V gene (reference sequence). Trimming at V came to 4 bases and at J to 5 bases, leaving 13 bases not matched to a gene. This CDR3 comprises 16 residues. The CDR3 loop is CASSHLTAGGIHEQYF. The CDR3 DNA reads as TGTGCCAGCAGCCATCTTACAGCGGGGGGCATCCACGAGCAGTACTTC.